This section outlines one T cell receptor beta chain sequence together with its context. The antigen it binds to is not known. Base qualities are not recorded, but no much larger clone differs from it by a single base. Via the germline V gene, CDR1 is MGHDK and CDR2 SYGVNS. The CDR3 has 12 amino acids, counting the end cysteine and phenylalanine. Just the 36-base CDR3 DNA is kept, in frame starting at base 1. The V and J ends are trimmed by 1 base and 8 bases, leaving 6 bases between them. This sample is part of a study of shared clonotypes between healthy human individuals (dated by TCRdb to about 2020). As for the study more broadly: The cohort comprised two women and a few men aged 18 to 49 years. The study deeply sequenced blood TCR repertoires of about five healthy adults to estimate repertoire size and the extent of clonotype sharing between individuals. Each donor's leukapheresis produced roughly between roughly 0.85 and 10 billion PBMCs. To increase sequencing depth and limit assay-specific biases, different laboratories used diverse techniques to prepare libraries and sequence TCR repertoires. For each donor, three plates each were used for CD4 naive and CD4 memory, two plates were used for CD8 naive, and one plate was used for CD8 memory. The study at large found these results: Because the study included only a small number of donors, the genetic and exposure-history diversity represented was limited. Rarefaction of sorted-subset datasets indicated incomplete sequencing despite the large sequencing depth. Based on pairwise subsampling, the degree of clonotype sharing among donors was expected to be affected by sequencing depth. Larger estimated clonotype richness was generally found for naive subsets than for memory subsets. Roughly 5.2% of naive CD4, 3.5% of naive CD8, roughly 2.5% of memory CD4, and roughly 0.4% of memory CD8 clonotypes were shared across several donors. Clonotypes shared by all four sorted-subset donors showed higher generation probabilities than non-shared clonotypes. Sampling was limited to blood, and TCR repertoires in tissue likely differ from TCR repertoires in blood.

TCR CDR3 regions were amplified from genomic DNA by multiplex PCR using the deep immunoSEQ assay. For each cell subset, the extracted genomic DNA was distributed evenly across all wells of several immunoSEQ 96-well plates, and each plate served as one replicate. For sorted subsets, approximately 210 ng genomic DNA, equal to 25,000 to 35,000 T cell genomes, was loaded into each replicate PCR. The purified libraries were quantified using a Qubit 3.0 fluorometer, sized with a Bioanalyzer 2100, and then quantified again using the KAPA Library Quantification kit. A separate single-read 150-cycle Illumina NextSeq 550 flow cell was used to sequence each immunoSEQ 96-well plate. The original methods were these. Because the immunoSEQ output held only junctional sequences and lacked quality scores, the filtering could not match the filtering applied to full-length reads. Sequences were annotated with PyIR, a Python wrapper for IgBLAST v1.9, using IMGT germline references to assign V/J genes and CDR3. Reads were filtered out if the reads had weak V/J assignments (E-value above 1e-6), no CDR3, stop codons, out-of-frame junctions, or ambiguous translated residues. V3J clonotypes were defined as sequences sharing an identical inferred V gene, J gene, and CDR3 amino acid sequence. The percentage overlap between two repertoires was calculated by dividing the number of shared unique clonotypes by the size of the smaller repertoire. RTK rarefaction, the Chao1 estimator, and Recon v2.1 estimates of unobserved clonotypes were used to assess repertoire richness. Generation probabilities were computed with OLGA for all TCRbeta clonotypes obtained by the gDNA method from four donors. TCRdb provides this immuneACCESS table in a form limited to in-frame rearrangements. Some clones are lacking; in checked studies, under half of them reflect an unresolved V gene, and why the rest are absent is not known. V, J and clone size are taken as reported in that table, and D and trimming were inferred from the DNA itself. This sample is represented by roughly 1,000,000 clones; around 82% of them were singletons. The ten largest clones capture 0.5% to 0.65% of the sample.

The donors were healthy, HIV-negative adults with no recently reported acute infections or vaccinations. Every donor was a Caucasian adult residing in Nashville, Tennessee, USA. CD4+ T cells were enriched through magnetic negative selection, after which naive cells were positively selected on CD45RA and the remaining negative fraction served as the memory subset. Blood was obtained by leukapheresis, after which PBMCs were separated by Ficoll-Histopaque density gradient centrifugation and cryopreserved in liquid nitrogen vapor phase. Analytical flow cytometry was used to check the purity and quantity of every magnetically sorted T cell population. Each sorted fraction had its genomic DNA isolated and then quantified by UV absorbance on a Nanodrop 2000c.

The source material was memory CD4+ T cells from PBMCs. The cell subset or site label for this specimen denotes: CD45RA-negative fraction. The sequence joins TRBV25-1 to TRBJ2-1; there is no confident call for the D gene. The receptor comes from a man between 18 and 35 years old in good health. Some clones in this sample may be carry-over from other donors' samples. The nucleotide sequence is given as TGTGCCAGCAGTGAATCTTACCATGAGCAGTTCTTC. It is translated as CASSESYHEQFF.